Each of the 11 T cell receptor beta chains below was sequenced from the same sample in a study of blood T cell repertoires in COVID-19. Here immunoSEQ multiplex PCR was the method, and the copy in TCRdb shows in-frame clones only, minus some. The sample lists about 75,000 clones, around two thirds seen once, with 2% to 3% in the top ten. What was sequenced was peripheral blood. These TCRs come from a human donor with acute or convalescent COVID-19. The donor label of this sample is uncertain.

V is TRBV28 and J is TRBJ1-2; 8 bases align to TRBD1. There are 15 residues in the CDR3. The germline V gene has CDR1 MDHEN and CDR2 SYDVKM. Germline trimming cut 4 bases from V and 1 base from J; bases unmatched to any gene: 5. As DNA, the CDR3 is TGTGCCAGCAGTTCAGGGACAGGAGGTAACTATGGCTACACCTTC. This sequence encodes CASSSGTGGNYGYTF.

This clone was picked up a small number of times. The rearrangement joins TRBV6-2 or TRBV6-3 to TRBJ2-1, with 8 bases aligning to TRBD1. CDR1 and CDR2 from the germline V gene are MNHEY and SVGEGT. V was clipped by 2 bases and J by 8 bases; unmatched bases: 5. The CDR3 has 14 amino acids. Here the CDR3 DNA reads TGTGCCAGCAGTTACCGGACAGGGAGACATGAGCAGTTCTTC. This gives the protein CASSYRTGRHEQFF.

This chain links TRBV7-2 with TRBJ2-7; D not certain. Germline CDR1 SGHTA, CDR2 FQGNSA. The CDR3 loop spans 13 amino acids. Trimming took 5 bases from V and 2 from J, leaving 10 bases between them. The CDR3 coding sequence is TGTGCCAGCAGCGTTACAGCCACCTACGAGCAGTACTTC. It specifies CASSVTATYEQYF. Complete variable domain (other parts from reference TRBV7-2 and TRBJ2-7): GAGVSQSPSNKVTEKGKDVELRCDPISGHTALYWYRQSLGQGLEFLIYFQGNSAPDKSGLPSDRFSAERTGGSVSTLTIQRTQQEDSAVYLCASSVTATYEQYFGPGTRLTVT.

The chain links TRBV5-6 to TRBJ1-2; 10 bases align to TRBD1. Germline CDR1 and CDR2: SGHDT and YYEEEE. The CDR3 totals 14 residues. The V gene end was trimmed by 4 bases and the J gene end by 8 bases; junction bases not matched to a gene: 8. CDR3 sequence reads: CASSQGQGRMGYTF. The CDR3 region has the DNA TGTGCCAGCAGCCAGGGACAGGGGCGCATGGGCTACACCTTC.

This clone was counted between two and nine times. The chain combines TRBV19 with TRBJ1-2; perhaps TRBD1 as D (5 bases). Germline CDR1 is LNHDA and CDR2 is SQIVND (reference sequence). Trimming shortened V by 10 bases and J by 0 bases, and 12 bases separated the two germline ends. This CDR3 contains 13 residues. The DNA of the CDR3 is TGTGCCACCAGCCGGGGGACTAACTATGGCTACACCTTC. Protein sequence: CATSRGTNYGYTF.

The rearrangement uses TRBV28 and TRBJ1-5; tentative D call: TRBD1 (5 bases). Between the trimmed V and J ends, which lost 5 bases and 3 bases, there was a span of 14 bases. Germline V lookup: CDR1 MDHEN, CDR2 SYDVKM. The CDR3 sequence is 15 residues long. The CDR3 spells CASSKPGGVNQPQHF. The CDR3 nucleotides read TGTGCCAGCAGTAAACCGGGGGGGGTCAATCAGCCCCAGCATTTT.

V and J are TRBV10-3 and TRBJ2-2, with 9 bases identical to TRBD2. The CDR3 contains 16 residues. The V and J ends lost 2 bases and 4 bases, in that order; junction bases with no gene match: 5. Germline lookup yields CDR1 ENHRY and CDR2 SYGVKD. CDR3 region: CAISEKTSGRTGELFF. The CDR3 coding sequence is TGTGCCATCAGTGAGAAGACTAGCGGACGCACCGGGGAGCTGTTTTTT.

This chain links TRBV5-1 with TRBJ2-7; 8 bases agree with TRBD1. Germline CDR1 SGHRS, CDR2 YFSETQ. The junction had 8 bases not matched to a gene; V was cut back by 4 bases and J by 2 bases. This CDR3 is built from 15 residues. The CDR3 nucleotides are TGCGCCAGCAGCACGGACGGGACAGGTACCTACGAGCAGTACTTC. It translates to CASSTDGTGTYEQYF.

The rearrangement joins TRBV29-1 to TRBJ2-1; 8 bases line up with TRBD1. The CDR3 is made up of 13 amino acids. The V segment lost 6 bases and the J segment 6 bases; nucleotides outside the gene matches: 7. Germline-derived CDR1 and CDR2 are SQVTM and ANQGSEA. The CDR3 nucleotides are TGCAGCGTCGACAGGGGAAGGTTCAATGAGCAGTTCTTC. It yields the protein CSVDRGRFNEQFF.

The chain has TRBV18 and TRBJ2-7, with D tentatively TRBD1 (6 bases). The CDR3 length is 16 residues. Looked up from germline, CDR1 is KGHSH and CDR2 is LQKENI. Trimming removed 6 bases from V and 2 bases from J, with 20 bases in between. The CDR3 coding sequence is TGTGCCAGCTCGCCCATCTTACAGGGCGCCACCTACGAGCAGTACGTC. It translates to CASSPILQGATYEQYV.

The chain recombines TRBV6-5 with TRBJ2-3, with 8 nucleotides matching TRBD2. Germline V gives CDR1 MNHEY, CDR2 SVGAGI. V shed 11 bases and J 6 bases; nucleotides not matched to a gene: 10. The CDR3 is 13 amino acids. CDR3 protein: CAGPGLGFDTQYF. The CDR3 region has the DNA TGTGCCGGGCCGGGACTAGGATTTGATACGCAGTATTTT.